Listed below are T cell receptor beta chains from one sample, sequenced in a study of T-cell memory formation after mild COVID-19. MiXCR was run by TCRdb on the 5' RACE reads, yielding one entry per CDR3 protein. Of hundreds of thousands of distinct CDR3 sequences in the sample, roughly 15% were seen once. Input material: PBMCs or a T cell subset sorted from them (not recorded which). The receptor set was obtained from a man aged 18 to 35 who had mild COVID-19 (a few samples of this study predate the infection). Cell type and time point are not known. The CDR3 runs from the conserved cysteine through the conserved F or W. The D gene is left open where the match is weak. Clone size appears in some rows only: once, few, many, or a class for an expanded clone.

clone_size j_call v_call cdr3_length d_call cdr3_nt cdr3_aa
NA TRBJ2-3 TRBV20-1 15 TRBD2 TGCAGTGCTTACAGCGGGGGTTTGAGCACAGATACGCAGTATTTT CSAYSGGLSTDTQYF
many TRBJ1-1 TRBV5-1 13 NA TGCGCCAGCAGCTTGCAACGGAACACTGAAGCTTTCTTT CASSLQRNTEAFF
NA TRBJ2-3 TRBV10-3 17 TRBD2 TGTGCCATCAGTGAGTTTACCGGACTAGCGGGGGGATATACGCAGTATTTT CAISEFTGLAGGYTQYF
many TRBJ2-5 TRBV3-1 16 NA TGTGCCAGCAGCGCCCGGGGACACTCTCCCCAAGAGACCCAGTACTTC CASSARGHSPQETQYF
once TRBJ2-6 TRBV9 14 NA TGTGCCAGCAGCGTCAACACTGGGGCCAACGTCCTGACTTTC CASSVNTGANVLTF
many TRBJ2-1 TRBV2 12 NA TGTGCCAGCACCCCCGGGGGTCATGAGCAGTTCTTC CASTPGGHEQFF
many TRBJ1-1 TRBV7-2 14 TRBD1 TGTGCCAGCAGCCTAGGACAGGGCTACACTGAAGCTTTCTTT CASSLGQGYTEAFF
NA TRBJ1-1 TRBV7-2 15 NA TGTGCCAGCAGCATACAGGGCCTTCGGGGTACTGAAGCTTTCTTT CASSIQGLRGTEAFF
few TRBJ2-1 TRBV24-1 11 NA TGTGCCTCCCACAGAGGGGAACTACAGTTCTTC CASHRGELQFF
NA TRBJ1-1 TRBV7-2 14 NA TGTGCCAGCTACCGGGGGTCCCCGGGGACTGAAGCTTTCTTT CASYRGSPGTEAFF
once TRBJ2-7 TRBV11-2 14 NA TGTGCCAGCAGCTACTTAGGGGGGAGGTACGAGCAGTACTTC CASSYLGGRYEQYF
NA TRBJ2-5 TRBV5-1 13 NA TGCGCCAGCAGCCGGGGGTTGGCAGAGACCCAGTACTTC CASSRGLAETQYF
few TRBJ2-5 TRBV7-2 17 TRBD2 TGTGCCAGCAGCTTCGTCAGCGGGGGGAACAACCAAGAGACCCAGTACTTC CASSFVSGGNNQETQYF
NA TRBJ2-3 TRBV9 20 TRBD2 TGTGCCAGCAGCGCCTCACTTAGGGGGGCGGGACTAGATCGGACAGATACGCAGTATTTT CASSASLRGAGLDRTDTQYF
NA TRBJ1-1 TRBV18 15 TRBD1 TGTGCCAGCTCACCGGGACAGTCTCTGATCGCTGAAGCTTTCTTT CASSPGQSLIAEAFF
NA TRBJ1-4 TRBV6-5 15 NA TGTGCCAGCAGTTCTAACCAAGCAACTAATGAAAAACTGTTTTTT CASSSNQATNEKLFF
NA TRBJ1-2 TRBV29-1 14 NA TGCAGCGTTGACCCCGGGACCGCTAACTATGGCTACACCTTC CSVDPGTANYGYTF
few TRBJ2-2 TRBV24-1 15 NA TGTGCCACCAGTGATCCTCGGAGGGGTGCCGGGGAGCTGTTTTTT CATSDPRRGAGELFF
few TRBJ1-5 TRBV5-6 16 NA TGTGCCAGCAGCTTGTGGGCAGCCCGCCGCGGTCAGCCCCAGCATTTT CASSLWAARRGQPQHF
NA TRBJ1-5 TRBV21-1 17 NA TGTGCCAGCAGCAACCCATGGGACAGATTTCCAAATCAGCCCCAGCATTTT CASSNPWDRFPNQPQHF
few TRBJ1-2 TRBV7-3 13 NA TGTGCCAGCAGCTCAGATCCCCCCTCCGGCTACACCTTC CASSSDPPSGYTF
NA TRBJ1-2 TRBV18 17 NA TGTGCCAGCTCACCATCCGGTGACGGGTACAGGAACTATGGCTACACCTTC CASSPSGDGYRNYGYTF
few TRBJ2-7 TRBV12-3/TRBV12-4 13 NA TGTGCCAGCAGTTTACCTTGGGGGCACGAGCAGTACTTC CASSLPWGHEQYF
NA TRBJ2-3 TRBV4-1 15 NA TGCGCCAGCAGCCAAAGACAAGATCGCACAGATACGCAGTATTTT CASSQRQDRTDTQYF
NA TRBJ2-5 TRBV5-1 15 NA TGCGCCAGCGGGGGGACCGGGGGAGTCCAAGAGACCCAGTACTTC CASGGTGGVQETQYF
few TRBJ2-1 TRBV7-9 14 NA TGTGCCAGCACCGGTACCACTTCCTACAATGAGCAGTTCTTC CASTGTTSYNEQFF
few TRBJ1-1 TRBV11-2 12 NA TGTGCCAGCAGCTCGTCAGACACTGAAGCTTTCTTT CASSSSDTEAFF
NA TRBJ2-5 TRBV5-1 14 TRBD1 TGCGCCAGCAGCTTCGGGACAGGGGAAGAGACCCAGTACTTC CASSFGTGEETQYF
NA TRBJ2-3 TRBV7-9 14 NA TGTGCCAGCAGCTCCCACAGCTTCCCAGATACGCAGTATTTT CASSSHSFPDTQYF
NA TRBJ2-3 TRBV6-5 13 NA TGTGCCAGCAGTTACTCGATGACAGATACGCAGTATTTT CASSYSMTDTQYF
many TRBJ2-7 TRBV28 10 NA TGTGCCAGCCGGGCCTACGAGCAGTACTTC CASRAYEQYF
NA TRBJ1-2 TRBV7-2 12 NA TGTGCCAGCAGCTTAGGTTCTGGGGTTTACACCTTC CASSLGSGVYTF
few TRBJ1-6 TRBV12-3/TRBV12-4 14 NA TGTGCCAGCAGCATAGGGGGGTATAATTCACCCCTCCACTTT CASSIGGYNSPLHF
few TRBJ2-3 TRBV7-3 13 NA TGTGCCAGCAGCATACGCGGGGCAGATACGCAGTATTTT CASSIRGADTQYF
few TRBJ2-1 TRBV18 14 NA TGTGCCAGCTCACCTCTGACCGGAGCAAATGAGCAGTTTTTC CASSPLTGANEQFF
many TRBJ2-5 TRBV2 13 NA TGTGCCAGCACCAGACAGACCCAAGAGACCCAGTACTTC CASTRQTQETQYF
few TRBJ2-5 TRBV18 13 NA TGTGCCAACGCTTGGGGAGAGCAAGAGACCCAGTACTTC CANAWGEQETQYF
NA TRBJ1-6 TRBV11-2 15 TRBD1 TGTGCCAGCAGCTTAGATACAGGGGGCAATTCACCCCTCCACTTT CASSLDTGGNSPLHF
few TRBJ2-3 TRBV18 17 TRBD2 TGTGCCAGCTCACCCTGGCGGGGGGGCCCAGCTCCAGATACGCAGTATTTT CASSPWRGGPAPDTQYF
few TRBJ1-1 TRBV6-2/TRBV6-3 13 NA TGTGCCAGCAGTTACGGAACGGTTAGTGAAGCTTTCTTT CASSYGTVSEAFF
many TRBJ1-1 TRBV7-8 13 NA TGTGCCAGCAGCTTTTTCGGGTTAACTGAAGCTTTCTTT CASSFFGLTEAFF
many TRBJ2-7 TRBV7-6 14 NA TGTGCCAGCAGCTTAGCGGTGGGCGCCTACGAGCAGTACTTC CASSLAVGAYEQYF
NA TRBJ2-1 TRBV28 14 NA TGTGCCAGCAGTATAACGGCCCAGTACAATGAGCAGTTCTTC CASSITAQYNEQFF
many TRBJ2-1 TRBV7-2 12 TRBD2 TGTGCCAGCAGCTGGGGACTAGCGCGACAGTTCTTC CASSWGLARQFF
NA TRBJ1-2 TRBV11-2 16 TRBD1 TGTGCCAGCAGTTTCCCACCTGACAGGGCTGACTATGGCTACACCTTC CASSFPPDRADYGYTF
NA TRBJ2-1 TRBV7-6 12 NA TGTGCCAGCAGCTTCAGTCGGAATGAGCAGTTCTTC CASSFSRNEQFF
NA TRBJ2-3 TRBV20-1 11 NA TGCAGTGCTAGACAGGGTCCTACGCAGTATTTT CSARQGPTQYF
few TRBJ2-5 TRBV5-6 15 NA TGTGCCAGCAGCTTCTTAACAGGCGACGGGAAGACCCAGTACTTC CASSFLTGDGKTQYF
NA TRBJ2-3 TRBV4-2 15 NA TGTGCCAGCAGCCGCGAACAGAGGGACACAGATACGCAGTATTTT CASSREQRDTDTQYF
few TRBJ2-4 TRBV4-1 15 NA TGCGCCAGCAGCCAAGCGGGACTAGCCAAAAACATTCAGTACTTC CASSQAGLAKNIQYF
few TRBJ1-1 TRBV7-9 13 NA TGTGCCAGTGGTCCAGACCTGAACACTGAAGCTTTCTTT CASGPDLNTEAFF
few TRBJ2-4 TRBV29-1 12 TRBD2 TGCAGCGTTGCGGTGGGGGGGGATATTCAGTACTTC CSVAVGGDIQYF
few TRBJ2-2 TRBV4-3 18 NA TGCGCCAGCAGCCAAGAAGTGCACGGCCCCGGGAACACCGGGGAGCTGTTTTTT CASSQEVHGPGNTGELFF
NA TRBJ2-1 TRBV7-9 14 NA TGTGCCAGCACCACTAAATGGGCCGGAGATGAGCAGTTCTTC CASTTKWAGDEQFF
NA TRBJ2-5 TRBV10-3 14 TRBD1 TGTGCCATCAGGGGGGACAGGTCCGGGGAGACCCAGTACTTC CAIRGDRSGETQYF